Listed below are T cell receptor beta chains from one sample, sequenced in a study. TCRdb used MiXCR to reprocess the 5' RACE reads, holding one entry per CDR3 protein. The sample shows around 9,600 distinct CDR3 sequences, roughly 34% of them seen only once. Sequencing was done on a sample of Tregs sorted from blood. The receptor source for this set is a female donor with breast cancer. Each CDR3 is given with its conserved first and last residue. The D gene is left open where the match is weak. The size field is filled for only some rows; it gives once, few, many or a size class.

D	V	J	size	length	CDR3	DNA
-	TRBV7-2	TRBJ2-3	-	16	CASNHTGLIRIDTQYF	TGTGCCAGCAACCACACGGGACTGATCAGAATAGATACGCAGTACTTT
-	TRBV20-1	TRBJ2-4	medium-sized	13	CSARAGTSDIQYF	TGCAGTGCTAGAGCAGGGACGTCCGACATTCAGTACTTC
-	TRBV20-1	TRBJ1-4	-	13	CSASIGGGEKLFF	TGCAGTGCTAGTATAGGGGGTGGTGAAAAACTGTTTTTT
-	TRBV12-3/TRBV12-4	TRBJ1-1	few	14	CASSLGGYATEAFF	TGTGCCAGCAGTTTGGGAGGGTACGCGACTGAAGCTTTCTTT
TRBD2	TRBV7-9	TRBJ2-7	medium-sized	14	CASSPGLASYEQYF	TGTGCCAGCAGTCCGGGACTAGCAAGCTACGAGCAGTACTTC
-	TRBV10-3	TRBJ1-2	medium-sized	14	CALSMNLNGYGYTF	TGTGCTTTGTCAATGAACCTGAATGGCTATGGCTACACCTTC
-	TRBV7-2	TRBJ2-7	-	14	CASSFREWAYEQYF	TGTGCCAGCAGCTTCAGGGAGTGGGCCTACGAGCAGTACTTC
-	TRBV20-1	TRBJ1-5	medium-sized	15	CSAYADNYSHQPQHF	TGCAGTGCGTACGCGGACAACTACTCCCATCAGCCCCAGCATTTT
-	TRBV20-1	TRBJ2-3	-	15	CSAERQGGFTDTQYF	TGCAGTGCAGAGCGACAGGGAGGGTTCACAGATACGCAGTATTTT
-	TRBV20-1	TRBJ2-1	medium-sized	14	CSAGRLDSYNEQFF	TGCAGTGCTGGTCGGCTTGACTCCTACAATGAGCAGTTCTTC
TRBD1	TRBV4-3	TRBJ2-1	few	15	CASSQDTGGYNEQFF	TGCGCCAGCAGCCAAGATACAGGGGGCTACAATGAGCAGTTCTTC
-	TRBV11-2	TRBJ1-1	-	18	CASSLRPASDLMNTEAFF	TGTGCCAGCAGCTTACGGCCGGCGTCAGACCTTATGAACACTGAAGCTTTCTTT
-	TRBV7-2	TRBJ2-2	-	15	CASSPTTGNTGELFF	TGTGCCAGCAGCCCTACGACCGGAAACACCGGGGAGCTGTTTTTT
-	TRBV4-1	TRBJ2-6	few	18	CASSQEPQGILGANVLTF	TGCGCCAGCAGCCAAGAACCCCAGGGAATCCTTGGGGCCAACGTCCTGACTTTC
-	TRBV10-3	TRBJ1-3	few	17	CAISDPTKDISGNTIYF	TGTGCCATCAGTGATCCGACCAAAGACATCTCTGGAAACACCATATATTTT
-	TRBV7-6	TRBJ2-1	-	18	CASSVHPPGKSPSSEQLF	TGTGCCAGCAGCGTACACCCCCCGGGAAAATCCCCCTCCAGTGAGCAGCTCTTC
-	TRBV6-7	TRBJ1-4	-	18	CASSYSINPGASIEKLFF	TGTGCCAGCAGTTACTCGATTAATCCGGGCGCAAGTATTGAAAAACTGTTTTTT
TRBD2	TRBV20-1	TRBJ2-2	-	16	CSARDLAGWVTGELFF	TGCAGTGCTAGAGATTTAGCGGGGTGGGTTACCGGGGAGCTGTTTTTT
TRBD2	TRBV7-9	TRBJ2-1	few	15	CASRTGTSFYNEQFF	TGTGCCAGCAGAACAGGGACTAGTTTTTACAATGAGCAGTTCTTC
-	TRBV5-6	TRBJ2-2	-	14	CASSLGGNTGELFF	TGTGCCAGCAGCTTGGGGGGAAACACCGGGGAGCTGTTTTTT
-	TRBV6-1	TRBJ2-2	-	14	CASSVDRKVGELFF	TGTGCCAGCAGCGTCGACAGGAAAGTCGGGGAGCTGTTTTTT
TRBD1	TRBV7-9	TRBJ1-2	-	15	CASSSFDRARDGYTF	TGTGCCAGCAGCTCCTTCGACAGGGCCAGAGATGGCTACACCTTC
-	TRBV4-2	TRBJ2-7	-	11	CASRSGGEQYF	TGTGCCAGCAGGTCGGGCGGGGAGCAGTACTTC
-	TRBV12-5	TRBJ2-5	-	14	CASTFDSWRETQYF	TGTGCCAGCACCTTCGACAGTTGGAGAGAGACCCAGTACTTC
TRBD1	TRBV20-1	TRBJ1-4	-	15	CSAPAGGFSDERLFF	TGCAGTGCGCCGGCAGGGGGCTTTTCGGATGAAAGACTGTTTTTT
-	TRBV7-2	TRBJ2-7	-	15	CASGPGGSLDGEQYF	TGTGCCAGCGGCCCCGGCGGGTCCCTAGATGGAGAGCAGTACTTC
-	TRBV20-1	TRBJ2-3	-	15	CSAPAGRESTDTQYF	TGCAGTGCTCCCGCGGGTCGGGAAAGCACAGATACGCAGTATTTT
-	TRBV13	TRBJ2-7	medium-sized	15	CASSLVGRTNYEQYF	TGTGCCAGCAGCTTAGTGGGCAGAACAAACTACGAGCAGTACTTC
TRBD1	TRBV5-1	TRBJ2-3	few	17	CASSLVGDSHPSDTQYF	TGCGCCAGCAGCTTGGTAGGGGACAGCCACCCATCCGATACGCAGTATTTT
-	TRBV6-2/TRBV6-3	TRBJ2-7	-	15	CASSYFGTTSYGQYF	TGTGCCAGCAGTTATTTCGGGACAACCTCCTACGGGCAGTACTTC
TRBD1	TRBV6-6	TRBJ2-3	medium-sized	15	CASSGTGGNTDTQYF	TGTGCCAGCAGTGGGACAGGGGGAAACACAGATACGCAGTATTTT
TRBD1	TRBV7-8	TRBJ2-5	few	14	CASSLGQLLETQYF	TGTGCCAGCAGCTTGGGACAGCTATTGGAGACCCAGTACTTC
-	TRBV10-3	TRBJ2-1	medium-sized	13	CAISDEPYNEQFF	TGTGCCATCAGTGATGAGCCGTACAATGAGCAGTTCTTC
-	TRBV20-1	TRBJ1-1	-	12	CSIETGNTEAFF	TGCAGTATAGAAACAGGGAACACTGAAGCTTTCTTT
-	TRBV20-1	TRBJ1-2	-	14	CSANLDFSNYGYTF	TGCAGTGCTAACCTGGACTTTTCTAACTATGGCTACACCTTC
-	TRBV5-1	TRBJ2-2	few	20	CASSLKPSRGTSTRTGELFF	TGCGCCAGCAGCCTAAAGCCATCTCGGGGGACAAGTACGCGCACCGGGGAGCTGTTTTTT
TRBD2	TRBV7-3	TRBJ2-1	medium-sized	15	CASSRGLAGEGEQFF	TGTGCCAGCAGCCGCGGACTAGCGGGAGAAGGCGAGCAGTTCTTC
TRBD2	TRBV29-1	TRBJ2-1	-	15	CSVEDASGNFNEQFF	TGCAGCGTTGAAGATGCCAGCGGGAACTTCAATGAGCAGTTCTTC
-	TRBV6-2/TRBV6-3	TRBJ2-2	-	14	CASNLDENTGELFF	TGTGCCAGCAACCTGGACGAGAACACCGGGGAGCTGTTTTTT
-	TRBV6-2/TRBV6-3	TRBJ2-5	medium-sized	12	CASGEGQLSQYF	TGTGCCAGCGGCGAAGGGCAACTCAGCCAGTACTTC
TRBD1	TRBV20-1	TRBJ1-6	few	14	CSAWTGLDNSPLHF	TGCAGTGCCTGGACAGGCCTAGATAATTCACCCCTCCACTTT
TRBD2	TRBV30	TRBJ2-3	-	14	CAWSREGGADTQYF	TGTGCCTGGAGTCGGGAGGGGGGCGCAGATACGCAGTATTTT
-	TRBV3-1	TRBJ2-5	-	13	CASSQVTEETQYF	TGTGCCAGCAGCCAAGTTACGGAAGAGACCCAGTACTTC
TRBD2	TRBV25-1	TRBJ2-1	-	23	CASRDYLNRKGELLAGRLNEQFF	TGTGCCAGCAGAGATTACCTGAACAGGAAGGGAGAATTGCTAGCGGGAAGACTCAATGAGCAGTTCTTC
TRBD1	TRBV7-8	TRBJ2-3	few	16	CASSPDSGTGTDTQYF	TGTGCCAGCAGCCCAGACTCCGGGACAGGGACAGATACGCAGTATTTT